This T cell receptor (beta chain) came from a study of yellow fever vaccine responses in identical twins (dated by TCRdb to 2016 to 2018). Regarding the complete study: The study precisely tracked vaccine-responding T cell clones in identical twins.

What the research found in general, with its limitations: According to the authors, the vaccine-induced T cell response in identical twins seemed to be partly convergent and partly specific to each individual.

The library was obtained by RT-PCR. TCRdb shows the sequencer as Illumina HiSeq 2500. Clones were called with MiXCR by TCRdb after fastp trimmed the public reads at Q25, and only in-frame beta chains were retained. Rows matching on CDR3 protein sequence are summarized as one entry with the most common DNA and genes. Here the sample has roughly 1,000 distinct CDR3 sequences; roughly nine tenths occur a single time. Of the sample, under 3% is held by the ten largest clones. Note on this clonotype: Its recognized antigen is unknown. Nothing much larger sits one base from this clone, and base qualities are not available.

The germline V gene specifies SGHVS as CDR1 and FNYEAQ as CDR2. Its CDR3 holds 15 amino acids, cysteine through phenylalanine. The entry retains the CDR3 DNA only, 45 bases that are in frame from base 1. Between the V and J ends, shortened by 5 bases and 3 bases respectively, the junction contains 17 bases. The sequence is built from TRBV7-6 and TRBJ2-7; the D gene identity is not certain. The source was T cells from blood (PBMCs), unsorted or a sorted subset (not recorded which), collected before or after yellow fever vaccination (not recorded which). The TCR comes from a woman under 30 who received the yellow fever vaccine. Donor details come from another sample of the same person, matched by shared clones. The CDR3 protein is CASSPTRGLDYEQYF. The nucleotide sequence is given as TGTGCCAGCAGCCCTACCCGAGGTTTGGACTACGAGCAGTACTTC.